This T cell receptor (beta chain) originates from a study of T cells in Graves' hyperthyroidism and ophthalmopathy. Background on the study: Peripheral blood was collected at initial diagnosis, before any treatment.

This clonotype was counted between two and nine times. Amplified regions were TCR beta CDR3 sequences from RNA transcripts. TCR CDR3 regions were first amplified by RT-PCR with HTBI primers. TCRdb reprocessed the multiplex PCR reads via MiXCR and lists one record per CDR3 protein. The data hold fewer than 450,000 distinct CDR3 sequences, with roughly 17% observed a single time. Uncontrolled infection, other autoimmune disease, pregnancy or lactation disqualified patients from enrolment. This sample holds PBMCs from about 10 ml fresh peripheral blood. The CDR3 is made up of 15 amino acids. Germline V gene lookup returns CDR1 DFQATT and CDR2 SNEGSKA (reference sequence). After removal of 0 bases from V and 7 bases from J, the junction contained 10 bases not matched to a gene.

The sample consisted of blood. The TCR originated in a woman aged 25 to 39 with Graves' hyperthyroidism that later progressed to Graves' ophthalmopathy. J is TRBJ2-7 and V is TRBV20-1; TRBD2 matches at 9 bases. Here the CDR3 reads CSARDQGLAGEEQYF. The CDR3 DNA sequence: TGCAGTGCTAGAGATCAAGGGTTAGCGGGAGAGGAGCAGTACTTC.